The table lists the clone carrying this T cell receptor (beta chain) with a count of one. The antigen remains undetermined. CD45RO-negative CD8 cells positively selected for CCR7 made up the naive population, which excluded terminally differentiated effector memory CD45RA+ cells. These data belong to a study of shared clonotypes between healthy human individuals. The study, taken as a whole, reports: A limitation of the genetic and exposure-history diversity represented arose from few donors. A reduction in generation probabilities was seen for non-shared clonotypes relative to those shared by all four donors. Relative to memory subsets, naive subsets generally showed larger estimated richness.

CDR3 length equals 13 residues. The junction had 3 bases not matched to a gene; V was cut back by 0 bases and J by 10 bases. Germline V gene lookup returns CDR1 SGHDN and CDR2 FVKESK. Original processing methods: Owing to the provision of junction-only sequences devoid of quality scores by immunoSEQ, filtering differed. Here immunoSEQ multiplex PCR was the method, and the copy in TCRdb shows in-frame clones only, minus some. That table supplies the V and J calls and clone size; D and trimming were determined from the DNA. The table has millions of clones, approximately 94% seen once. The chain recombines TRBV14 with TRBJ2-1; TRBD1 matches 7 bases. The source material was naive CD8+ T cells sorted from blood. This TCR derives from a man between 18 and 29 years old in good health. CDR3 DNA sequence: TGTGCCAGCAGCCAAGAAAGGGGGCGGGAGCAGTTCTTC. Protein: CASSQERGREQFF.